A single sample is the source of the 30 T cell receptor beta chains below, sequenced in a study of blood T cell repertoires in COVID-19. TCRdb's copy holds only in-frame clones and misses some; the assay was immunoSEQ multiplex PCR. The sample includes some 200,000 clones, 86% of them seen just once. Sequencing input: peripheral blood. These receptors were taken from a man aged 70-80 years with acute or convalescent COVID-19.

In DNA form, the CDR3 reads TGTGCCAGCAGTTTATTGGGGAGTGGAGTCTTCTACAATGAGCAGTTCTTC. Protein sequence: CASSLLGSGVFYNEQFF. V and J are TRBV27 and TRBJ2-1; possible D gene TRBD2, 5 bases. The germline CDR1 and CDR2 sequences are MNHEY and SMNVEV (reference sequence). V was clipped by 1 base and J by 3 bases, with 16 bases between them. CDR3 length: 17 amino acids.

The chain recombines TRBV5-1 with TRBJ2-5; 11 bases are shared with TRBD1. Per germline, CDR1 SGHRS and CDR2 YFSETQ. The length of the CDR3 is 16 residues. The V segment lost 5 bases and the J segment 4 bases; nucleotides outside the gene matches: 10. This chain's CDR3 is CASRLGGQGAGETQYF. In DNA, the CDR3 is TGCGCCAGCAGACTTGGAGGACAGGGGGCCGGAGAGACCCAGTACTTC.

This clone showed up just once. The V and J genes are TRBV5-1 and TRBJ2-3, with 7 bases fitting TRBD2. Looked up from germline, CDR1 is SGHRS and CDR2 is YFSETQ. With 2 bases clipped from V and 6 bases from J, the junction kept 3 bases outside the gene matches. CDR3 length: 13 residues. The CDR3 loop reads CASSFAGEDTQYF. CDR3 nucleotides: TGCGCCAGCAGCTTTGCGGGAGAGGATACGCAGTATTTT.

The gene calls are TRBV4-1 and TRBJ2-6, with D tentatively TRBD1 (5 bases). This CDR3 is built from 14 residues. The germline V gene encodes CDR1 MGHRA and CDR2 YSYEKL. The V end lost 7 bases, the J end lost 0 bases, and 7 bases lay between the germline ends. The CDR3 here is CASNRNSGANVLTF. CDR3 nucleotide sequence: TGCGCCAGCAACAGGAACTCTGGGGCCAACGTCCTGACTTTC.

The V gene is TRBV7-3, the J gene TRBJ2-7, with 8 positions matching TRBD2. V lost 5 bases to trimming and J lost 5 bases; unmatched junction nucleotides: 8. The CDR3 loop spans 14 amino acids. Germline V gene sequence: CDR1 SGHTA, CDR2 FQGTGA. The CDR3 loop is CASSPFSGSDEQYF. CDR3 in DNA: TGTGCCAGCAGCCCATTCAGCGGGAGTGACGAGCAGTACTTC.

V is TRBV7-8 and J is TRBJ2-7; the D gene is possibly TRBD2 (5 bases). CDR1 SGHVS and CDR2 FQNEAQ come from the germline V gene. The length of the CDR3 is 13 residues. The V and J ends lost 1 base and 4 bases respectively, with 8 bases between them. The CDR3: CASSLEGDYEQYF. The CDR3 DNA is TGTGCCAGCAGCTTAGAGGGAGATTACGAGCAGTACTTC.

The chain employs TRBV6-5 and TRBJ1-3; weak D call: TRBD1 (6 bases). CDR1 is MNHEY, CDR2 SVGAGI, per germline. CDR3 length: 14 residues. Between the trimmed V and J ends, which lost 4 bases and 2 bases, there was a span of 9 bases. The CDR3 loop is CASSSGDTGNTIYF. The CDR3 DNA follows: TGTGCCAGCAGTTCTGGGGACACTGGAAACACCATATATTTT.

The chain's CDR3 is CASSRGPYGYTF. In DNA form, the CDR3 reads TGTGCCAGCAGTAGGGGGCCCTATGGCTACACCTTC. This sequence joins TRBV6-5 and TRBJ1-2; 7 bases fit TRBD1. Germline V lookup: CDR1 MNHEY, CDR2 SVGAGI. This CDR3 region has 12 residues. The V segment lost 5 bases and the J segment 4 bases; nucleotides outside the gene matches: 1.

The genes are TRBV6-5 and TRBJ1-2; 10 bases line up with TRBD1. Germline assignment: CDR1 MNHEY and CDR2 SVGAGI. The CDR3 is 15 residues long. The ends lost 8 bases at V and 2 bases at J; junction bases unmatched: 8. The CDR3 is CASRDRGERNYGYTF. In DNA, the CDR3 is TGTGCCAGCCGGGACAGGGGAGAAAGAAACTATGGCTACACCTTC.

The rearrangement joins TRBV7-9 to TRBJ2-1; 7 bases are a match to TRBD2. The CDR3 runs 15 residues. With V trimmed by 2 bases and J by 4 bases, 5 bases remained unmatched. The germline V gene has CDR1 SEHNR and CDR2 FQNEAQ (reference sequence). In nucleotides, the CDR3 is TGTGCCAGCAGCTTACAAGCGGGAAGTTACAATGAGCAGTTCTTC. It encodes CASSLQAGSYNEQFF.

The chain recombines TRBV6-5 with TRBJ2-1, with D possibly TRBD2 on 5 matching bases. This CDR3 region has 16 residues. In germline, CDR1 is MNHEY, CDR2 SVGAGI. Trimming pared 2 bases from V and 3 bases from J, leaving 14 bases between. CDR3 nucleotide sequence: TGTGCCAGCAGTTACGGGAGCACGGTAGGCTACAATGAGCAGTTCTTC. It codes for CASSYGSTVGYNEQFF.

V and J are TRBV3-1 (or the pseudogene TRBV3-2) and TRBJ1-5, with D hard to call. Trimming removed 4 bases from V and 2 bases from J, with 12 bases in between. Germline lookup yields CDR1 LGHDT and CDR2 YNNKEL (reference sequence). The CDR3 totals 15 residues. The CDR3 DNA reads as TGTGCCAGCAGCCGGGATCTGAGGGGCAATCAGCCCCAGCATTTT. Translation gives CASSRDLRGNQPQHF.

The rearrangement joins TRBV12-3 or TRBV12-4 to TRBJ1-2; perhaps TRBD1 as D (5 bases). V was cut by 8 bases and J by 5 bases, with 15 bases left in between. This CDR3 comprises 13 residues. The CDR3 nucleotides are TGTGCCAGCGGGCAGGGTCACCAATATGGCTACACCTTC. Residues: CASGQGHQYGYTF.

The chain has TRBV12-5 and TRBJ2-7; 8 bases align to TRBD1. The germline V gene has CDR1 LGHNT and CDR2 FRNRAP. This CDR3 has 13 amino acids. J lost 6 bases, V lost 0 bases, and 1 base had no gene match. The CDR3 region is CASGLVTGGEQYF. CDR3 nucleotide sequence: TGTGCTAGTGGTTTGGTCACAGGGGGCGAGCAGTACTTC.

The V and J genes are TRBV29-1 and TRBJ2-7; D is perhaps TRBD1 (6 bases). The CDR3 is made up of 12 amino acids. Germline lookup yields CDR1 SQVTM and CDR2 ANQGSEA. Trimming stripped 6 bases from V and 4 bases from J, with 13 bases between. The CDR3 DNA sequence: TGCAGCGTCCAGGGGAATAGATACGAGCAGTACTTC. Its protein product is CSVQGNRYEQYF.

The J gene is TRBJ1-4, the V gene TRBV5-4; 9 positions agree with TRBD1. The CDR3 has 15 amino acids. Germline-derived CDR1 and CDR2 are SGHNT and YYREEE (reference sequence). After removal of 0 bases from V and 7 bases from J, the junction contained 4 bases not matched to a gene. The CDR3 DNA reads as TGTGCCAGCAGCTTGGCGGGACAGGGATCTGAAAAACTGTTTTTT. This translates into CASSLAGQGSEKLFF. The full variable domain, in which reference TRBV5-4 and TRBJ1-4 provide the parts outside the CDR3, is ETGVTQSPTHLIKTRGQQVTLRCSSQSGHNTVSWYQQALGQGPQFIFQYYREEENGRGNFPPRFSGLQFPNYSSELNVNALELDDSALYLCASSLAGQGSEKLFFGSGTQLSVL.

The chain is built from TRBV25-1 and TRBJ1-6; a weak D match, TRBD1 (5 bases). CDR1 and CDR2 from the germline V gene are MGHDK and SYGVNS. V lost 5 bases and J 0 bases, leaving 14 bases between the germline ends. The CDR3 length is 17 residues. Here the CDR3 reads CASSPWDLSSYNSPLHF. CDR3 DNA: TGTGCCAGCAGTCCCTGGGACTTATCCTCCTATAATTCACCCCTCCACTTT.

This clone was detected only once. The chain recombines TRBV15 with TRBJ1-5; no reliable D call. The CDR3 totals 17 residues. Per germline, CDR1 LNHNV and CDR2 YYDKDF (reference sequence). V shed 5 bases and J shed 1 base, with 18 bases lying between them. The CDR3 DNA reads TGTGCCACCAGCTCGAGACCGGAGGGTTGGAGCAATCAGCCCCAGCATTTT. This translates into CATSSRPEGWSNQPQHF. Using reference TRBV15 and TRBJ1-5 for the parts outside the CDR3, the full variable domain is DAMVIQNPRYQVTQFGKPVTLSCSQTLNHNVMYWYQQKSSQAPKLLFHYYDKDFNNEADTPDNFQSRRPNTSFCFLDIRSPGLGDTAMYLCATSSRPEGWSNQPQHFGDGTRLSIL.

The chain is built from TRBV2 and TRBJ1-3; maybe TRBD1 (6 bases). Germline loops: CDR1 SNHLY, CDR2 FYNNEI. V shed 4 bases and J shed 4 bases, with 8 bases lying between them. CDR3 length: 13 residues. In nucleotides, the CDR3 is TGTGCCAGCAGTGTCAGGGGCGGAAACACCATATATTTT. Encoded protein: CASSVRGGNTIYF.

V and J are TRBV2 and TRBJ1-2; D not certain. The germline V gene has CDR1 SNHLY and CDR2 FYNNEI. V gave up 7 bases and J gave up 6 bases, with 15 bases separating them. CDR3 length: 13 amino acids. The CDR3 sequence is CASIRETSDGYTF. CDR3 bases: TGTGCCAGCATAAGAGAAACCTCGGATGGCTACACCTTC.

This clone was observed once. In DNA form, the CDR3 reads TGCAGCGTTCGGGTTGCAGATACGCAGTATTTT. Its translation: CSVRVADTQYF. This rearrangement joins TRBV29-1 to TRBJ2-3; D is unclear. V was clipped by 5 bases and J by 4 bases, with 7 bases between them. Germline CDR1 is SQVTM and CDR2 is ANQGSEA. The CDR3 totals 11 residues.

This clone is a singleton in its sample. CDR3 nucleotides: TGTGCCAGCAGCCCGACCGGGACAGGGTCCGAGCAGTACTTC. Its protein is CASSPTGTGSEQYF. This chain links TRBV7-9 with TRBJ2-7; 9 bases are shared with TRBD1. CDR1 and CDR2 (germline): SEHNR, FQNEAQ (reference sequence). The CDR3 sequence is 14 residues long. J was trimmed by 6 bases and V by 5 bases; bases with no gene match: 8.

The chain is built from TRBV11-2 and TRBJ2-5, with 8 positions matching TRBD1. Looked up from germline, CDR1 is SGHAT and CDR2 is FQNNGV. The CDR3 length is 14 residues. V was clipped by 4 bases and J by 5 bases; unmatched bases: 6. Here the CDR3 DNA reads TGTGCCAGCAGCTACGGACAGGGATTGGAGACCCAGTACTTC. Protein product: CASSYGQGLETQYF. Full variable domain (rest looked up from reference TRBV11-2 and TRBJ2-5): EAGVAQSPRYKIIEKRQSVAFWCNPISGHATLYWYQQILGQGPKLLIQFQNNGVVDDSQLPKDRFSAERLKGVDSTLKIQPAKLEDSAVYLCASSYGQGLETQYFGPGTRLLVL.

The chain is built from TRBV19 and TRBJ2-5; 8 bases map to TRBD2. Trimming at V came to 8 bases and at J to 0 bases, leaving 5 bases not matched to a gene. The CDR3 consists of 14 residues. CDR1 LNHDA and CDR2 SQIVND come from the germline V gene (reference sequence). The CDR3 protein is CASQAGVYQETQYF. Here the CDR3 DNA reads TGTGCCAGTCAAGCGGGAGTGTACCAAGAGACCCAGTACTTC. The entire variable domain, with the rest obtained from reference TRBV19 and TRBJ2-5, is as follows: DGGITQSPKYLFRKEGQNVTLSCEQNLNHDAMYWYRQDPGQGLRLIYYSQIVNDFQKGDIAEGYSVSREKKESFPLTVTSAQKNPTAFYLCASQAGVYQETQYFGPGTRLLVL.

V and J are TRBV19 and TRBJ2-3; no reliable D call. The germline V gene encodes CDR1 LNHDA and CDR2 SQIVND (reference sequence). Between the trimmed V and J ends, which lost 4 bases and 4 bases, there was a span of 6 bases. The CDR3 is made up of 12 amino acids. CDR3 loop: CASSNLADTQYF. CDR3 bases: TGTGCCAGTAGTAACCTAGCAGATACGCAGTATTTT. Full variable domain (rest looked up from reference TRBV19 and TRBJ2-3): DGGITQSPKYLFRKEGQNVTLSCEQNLNHDAMYWYRQDPGQGLRLIYYSQIVNDFQKGDIAEGYSVSREKKESFPLTVTSAQKNPTAFYLCASSNLADTQYFGPGTRLTVL.

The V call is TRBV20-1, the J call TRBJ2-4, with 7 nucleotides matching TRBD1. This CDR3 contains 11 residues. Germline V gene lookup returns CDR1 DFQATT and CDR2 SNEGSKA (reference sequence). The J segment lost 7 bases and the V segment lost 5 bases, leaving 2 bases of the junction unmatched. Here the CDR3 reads CSADRANIQYF. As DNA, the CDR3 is TGCAGTGCTGACAGGGCTAACATTCAGTACTTC.

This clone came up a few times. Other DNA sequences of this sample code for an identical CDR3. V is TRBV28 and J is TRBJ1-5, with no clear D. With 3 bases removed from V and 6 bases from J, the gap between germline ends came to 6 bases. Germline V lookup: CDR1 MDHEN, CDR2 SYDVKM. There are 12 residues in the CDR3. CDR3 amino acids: CASSFSGQPQHF. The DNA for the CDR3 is TGTGCCAGCAGTTTCTCCGGTCAGCCCCAGCATTTT.

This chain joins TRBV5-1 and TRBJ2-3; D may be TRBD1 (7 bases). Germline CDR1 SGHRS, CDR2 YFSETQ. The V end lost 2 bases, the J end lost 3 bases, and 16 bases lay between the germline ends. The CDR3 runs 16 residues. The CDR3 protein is CASSFRQGLLTDTQYF. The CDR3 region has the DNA TGCGCCAGCAGCTTCCGACAGGGACTCTTAACAGATACGCAGTATTTT.

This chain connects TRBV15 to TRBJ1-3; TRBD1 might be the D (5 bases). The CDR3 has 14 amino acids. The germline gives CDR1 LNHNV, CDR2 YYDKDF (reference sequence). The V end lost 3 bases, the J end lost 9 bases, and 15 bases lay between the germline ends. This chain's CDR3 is CATSRGGNPATIYF. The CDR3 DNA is TGTGCCACCAGCAGGGGGGGTAACCCGGCCACCATATATTTT.

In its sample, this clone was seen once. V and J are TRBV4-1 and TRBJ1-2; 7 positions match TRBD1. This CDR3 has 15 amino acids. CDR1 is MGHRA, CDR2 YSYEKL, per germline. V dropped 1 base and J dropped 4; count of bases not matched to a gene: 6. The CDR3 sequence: CASSQVLTGPYGYTF. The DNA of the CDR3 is TGCGCCAGCAGCCAAGTTTTGACAGGGCCCTATGGCTACACCTTC.